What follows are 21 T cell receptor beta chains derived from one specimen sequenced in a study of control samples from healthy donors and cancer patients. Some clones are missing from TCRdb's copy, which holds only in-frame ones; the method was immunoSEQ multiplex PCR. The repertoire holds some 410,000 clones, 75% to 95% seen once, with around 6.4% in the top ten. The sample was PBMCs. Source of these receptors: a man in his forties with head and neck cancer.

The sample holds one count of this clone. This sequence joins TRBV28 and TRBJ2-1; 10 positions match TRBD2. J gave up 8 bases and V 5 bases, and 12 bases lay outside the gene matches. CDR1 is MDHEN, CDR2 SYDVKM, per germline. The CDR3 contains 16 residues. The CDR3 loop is CASSLRTSGATDEQFF. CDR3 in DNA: TGTGCCAGCAGTCTTAGGACTAGCGGAGCCACGGATGAGCAGTTCTTC.

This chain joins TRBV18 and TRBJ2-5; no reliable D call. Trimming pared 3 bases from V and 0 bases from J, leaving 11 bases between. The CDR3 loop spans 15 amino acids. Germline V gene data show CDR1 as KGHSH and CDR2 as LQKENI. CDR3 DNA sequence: TGTGCCAGCTCACCCAACTTTCAAAACCAAGAGACCCAGTACTTC. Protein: CASSPNFQNQETQYF. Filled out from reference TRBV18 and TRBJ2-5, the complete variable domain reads NAGVMQNPRHLVRRRGQEARLRCSPMKGHSHVYWYRQLPEEGLKFMVYLQKENIIDESGMPKERFSAEFPKEGPSILRIQQVVRGDSAAYFCASSPNFQNQETQYFGPGTRLLVL.

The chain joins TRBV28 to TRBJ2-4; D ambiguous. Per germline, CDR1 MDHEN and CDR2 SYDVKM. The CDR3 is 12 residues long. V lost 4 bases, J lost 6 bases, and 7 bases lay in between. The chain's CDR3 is CASSYGVNIQYF. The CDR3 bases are TGTGCCAGCAGTTATGGGGTAAACATTCAGTACTTC.

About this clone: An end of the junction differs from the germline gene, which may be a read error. The CDR3 nucleotides are TGTGCTAGCAGCTTAGGGCGGGGTCGCTTGAACGAGACCCAGTACTTC. Translation gives CASSLGRGRLNETQYF. The chain combines TRBV7-7 with TRBJ2-5; D might be TRBD2 (6 bases). The germline gives CDR1 SSHAT, CDR2 FNYEAQ (reference sequence). The CDR3 loop spans 16 amino acids.

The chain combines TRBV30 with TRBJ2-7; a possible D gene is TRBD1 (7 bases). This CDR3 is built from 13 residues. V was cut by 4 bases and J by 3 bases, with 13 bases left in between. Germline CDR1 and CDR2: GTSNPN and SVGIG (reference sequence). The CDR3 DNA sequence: TGTGCCTGGAACGGGGGACAGTTCTACGAGCAGTACTTC. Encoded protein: CAWNGGQFYEQYF.

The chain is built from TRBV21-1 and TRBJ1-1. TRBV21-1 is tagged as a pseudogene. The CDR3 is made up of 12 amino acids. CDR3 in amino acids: CASSKGPGEAFF. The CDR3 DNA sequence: TGTGCCAGCAGCAAGGGACCAGGTGAAGCTTTCTTT.

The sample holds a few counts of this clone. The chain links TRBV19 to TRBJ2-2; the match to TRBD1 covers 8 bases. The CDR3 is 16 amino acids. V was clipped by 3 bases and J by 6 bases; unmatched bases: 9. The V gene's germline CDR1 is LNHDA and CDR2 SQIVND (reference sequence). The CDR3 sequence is CASSIWWTGRAGELFF. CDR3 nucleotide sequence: TGTGCCAGTAGTATTTGGTGGACAGGGCGGGCCGGGGAGCTGTTTTTT.

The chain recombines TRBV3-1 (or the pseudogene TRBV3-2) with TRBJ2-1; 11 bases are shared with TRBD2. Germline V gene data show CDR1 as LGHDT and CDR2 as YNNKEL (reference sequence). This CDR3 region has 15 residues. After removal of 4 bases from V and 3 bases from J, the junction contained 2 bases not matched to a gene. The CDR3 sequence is CASSLGTSGYNEQFF. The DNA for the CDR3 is TGTGCCAGCAGCCTTGGGACTAGCGGCTACAATGAGCAGTTCTTC.

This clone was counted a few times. In DNA form, the CDR3 reads TGCGCCAGCGACGACCTACAGGGAGAGGCTTTCTTT. It codes for CASDDLQGEAFF. V usage is TRBV4-1 and J usage is TRBJ1-1; D perhaps matches TRBD1 (6 bases). This CDR3 has 12 residues. Germline CDR1 MGHRA, CDR2 YSYEKL. With 8 bases removed from V and 11 bases from J, the gap between germline ends came to 18 bases.

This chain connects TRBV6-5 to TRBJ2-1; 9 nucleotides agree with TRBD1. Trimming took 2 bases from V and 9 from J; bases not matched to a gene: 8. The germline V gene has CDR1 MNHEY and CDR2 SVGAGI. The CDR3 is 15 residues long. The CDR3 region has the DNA TGTGCCAGCAGTTACCGCCGGACAGGGGTGGTTGAGCAGTTCTTC. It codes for CASSYRRTGVVEQFF.

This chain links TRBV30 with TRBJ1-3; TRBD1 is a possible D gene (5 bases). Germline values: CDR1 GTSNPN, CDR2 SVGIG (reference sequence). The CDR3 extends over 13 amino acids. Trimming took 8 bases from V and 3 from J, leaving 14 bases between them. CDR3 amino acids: CALSGTLGNTIYF. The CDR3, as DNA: TGTGCCCTATCCGGGACTCTTGGAAACACCATATATTTT.

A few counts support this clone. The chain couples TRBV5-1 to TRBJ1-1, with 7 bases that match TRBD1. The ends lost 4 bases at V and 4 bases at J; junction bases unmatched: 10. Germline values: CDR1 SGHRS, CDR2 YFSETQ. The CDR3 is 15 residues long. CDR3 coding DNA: TGCGCCAGCAGCCATGGACAGGTGGGCCTCACTGAAGCTTTCTTT. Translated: CASSHGQVGLTEAFF.

In DNA, the CDR3 is TGTGCCAGCAGCTTAACCCCCATGGGACTAGCGGGAAGCACAGATACGCAGTATTTT. As protein: CASSLTPMGLAGSTDTQYF. The chain has TRBV7-3 and TRBJ2-3; 13 bases match TRBD2. This CDR3 is 19 amino acids long. Trimming at V came to 0 bases and at J to 0 bases, leaving 6 bases not matched to a gene. CDR1 SGHTA and CDR2 FQGTGA come from the germline V gene.

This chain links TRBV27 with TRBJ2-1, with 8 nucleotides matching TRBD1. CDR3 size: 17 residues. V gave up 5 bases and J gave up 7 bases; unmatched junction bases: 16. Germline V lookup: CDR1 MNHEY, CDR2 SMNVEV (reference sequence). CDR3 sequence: CASSPIYRQGPSNEQFF. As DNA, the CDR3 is TGTGCCAGCAGTCCTATATACCGACAGGGGCCTTCAAATGAGCAGTTCTTC.

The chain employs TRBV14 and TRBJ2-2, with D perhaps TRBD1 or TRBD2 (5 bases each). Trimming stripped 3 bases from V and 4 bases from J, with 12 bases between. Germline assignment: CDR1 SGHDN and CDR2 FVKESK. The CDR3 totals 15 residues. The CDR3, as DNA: TGTGCCAGCAGCCACCAGGGTGGGAGCACCGGGGAGCTGTTTTTT. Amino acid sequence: CASSHQGGSTGELFF.

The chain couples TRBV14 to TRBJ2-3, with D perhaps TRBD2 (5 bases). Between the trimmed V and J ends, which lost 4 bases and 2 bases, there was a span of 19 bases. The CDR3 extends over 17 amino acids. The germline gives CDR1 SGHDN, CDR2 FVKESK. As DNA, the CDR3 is TGTGCCAGCAGCCGGGGAGTGGCAGCCTTCCTCACAGATACGCAGTATTTT. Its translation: CASSRGVAAFLTDTQYF.

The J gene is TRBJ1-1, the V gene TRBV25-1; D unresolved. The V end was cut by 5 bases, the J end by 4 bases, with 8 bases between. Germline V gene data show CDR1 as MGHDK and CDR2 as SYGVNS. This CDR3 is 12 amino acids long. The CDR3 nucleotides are TGTGCCAGCAGTTCCTTGGGCACTGAAGCTTTCTTT. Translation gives CASSSLGTEAFF.

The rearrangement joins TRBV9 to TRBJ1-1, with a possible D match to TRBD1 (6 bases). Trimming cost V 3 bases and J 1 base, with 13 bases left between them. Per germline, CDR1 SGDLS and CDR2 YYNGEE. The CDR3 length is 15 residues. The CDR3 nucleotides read TGTGCCAGCAGCGAGGGGGACGGAAAGAACACTGAAGCTTTCTTT. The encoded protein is CASSEGDGKNTEAFF.

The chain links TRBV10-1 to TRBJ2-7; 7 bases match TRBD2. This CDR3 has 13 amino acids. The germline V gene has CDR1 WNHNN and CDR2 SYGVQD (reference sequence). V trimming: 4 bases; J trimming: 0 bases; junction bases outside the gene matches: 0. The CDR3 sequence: CASSGGGSYEQYF. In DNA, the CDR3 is TGCGCCAGCAGTGGCGGGGGCTCCTACGAGCAGTACTTC.

The CDR3 nucleotides read TGTGCCAGCTCACCACCAGGGCTAGCGGGAGGCACCGGGGAGCTGTTTTTT. This gives the protein CASSPPGLAGGTGELFF. This chain joins TRBV18 and TRBJ2-2; TRBD2 aligns across 11 bases. Trimming removed 0 bases from V and 4 bases from J; junction bases left unmatched: 4. CDR3 length: 17 residues. Looked up from germline, CDR1 is KGHSH and CDR2 is LQKENI.

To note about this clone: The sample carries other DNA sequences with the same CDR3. CDR3 region: CASSLTSYEQYF. The DNA of the CDR3 is TGTGCCAGCAGCTTAACTAGCTACGAGCAGTACTTC. The chain has TRBV7-9 and TRBJ2-7; a weak D match, TRBD2 (5 bases). With 2 bases removed from V and 3 bases from J, the gap between germline ends came to 5 bases. The CDR3 totals 12 residues. Germline values: CDR1 SEHNR, CDR2 FQNEAQ (reference sequence).